This entry concerns a single TCR beta chain. Its antigen is as yet unknown. PCR used 60 Vbeta primers and 13 Jbeta primers. TCRdb's table, derived via immunoSEQ multiplex PCR, lists solely in-frame clones and lacks some. The sample records about 210,000 clones, roughly four fifths being singletons. These data belong to a study of cytomegalovirus exposure and HLA in healthy donors. General observations from the study: Per published accounts, TCR beta sequences correctly predicted the HLA-A and HLA-B alleles of most subjects. A later examination showed that TCR association rates differed by HLA locus, with DRB1 most and HLA-C fewest. After further analysis at a later stage, 16,951 TCR beta sequences were associated with HLA alleles at 0.05 false discovery rate. A few chains linked to CMV were shown in vitro to be specific for CMV antigens.

There are 14 residues in the CDR3. CDR1 is SGHTA and CDR2 is FQGNSA in the germline V gene. Trimming left V 4 bases short and J 5 bases short, with 14 bases between. The chain links TRBV7-2 to TRBJ2-5; no reliable D call. The sample taken for sequencing was PBMCs. The clonotype originates from a middle-aged man in good health and CMV-seropositive. The CDR3 coding sequence is TGTGCCAGCAGCTACATCGACAAGATCGAGACCCAGTACTTC. It yields the protein CASSYIDKIETQYF.